This T cell receptor beta chain came from a study of cytomegalovirus exposure and HLA in healthy donors. About the research overall: One earlier analysis, a look at 200 million or so T cells, found about 110 million unique TCR beta sequences.

A multiplex PCR was run with 60 Vbeta primers and 13 Jbeta primers. The repertoire was sequenced with immunoSEQ multiplex PCR; TCRdb's copy has only in-frame clones and lacks some. The data show 110,000 or so clones, around 77% seen once. The V and J ends lost 7 bases and 4 bases, in that order; junction bases with no gene match: 4. The CDR3 is made up of 13 amino acids. Germline V gene lookup returns CDR1 SGHRS and CDR2 YFSETQ. In regard to this clone: The antigen is unknown.

General study findings and limits: As immune exposure information, only CMV serostatus was available. A reported reduction in N-insertions relative to the roughly 710-donor mean was seen in an Asian-associated ancestry cluster in a later analysis. Excluded were some V segments that proved indistinguishable, including TRBV6-2 and TRBV6-3.

This clonotype was obtained from a woman aged 25 to 39 in good health and CMV-seropositive. Sequencing was done on a sample of PBMCs. The V and J genes are TRBV5-1 and TRBJ1-1, with 10 bases aligning to TRBD1. As DNA, the CDR3 is TGCGCCAGCGGCGGACAGGGGGGCACTGAAGCTTTCTTT. The encoded protein is CASGGQGGTEAFF.